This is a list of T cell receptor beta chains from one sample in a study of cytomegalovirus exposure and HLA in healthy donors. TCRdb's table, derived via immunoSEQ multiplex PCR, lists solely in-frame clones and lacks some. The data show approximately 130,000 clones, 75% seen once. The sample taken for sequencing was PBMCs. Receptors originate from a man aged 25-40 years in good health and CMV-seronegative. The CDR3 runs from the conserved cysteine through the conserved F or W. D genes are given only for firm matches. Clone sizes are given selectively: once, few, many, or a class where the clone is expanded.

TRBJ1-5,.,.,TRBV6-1,TGTGCCAGCAGGGGAGGGGGACGTATAGGTCAGCCCCAGCATTTT,CASRGGGRIGQPQHF
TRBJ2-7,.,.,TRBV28,TGTGCCAGCAGTTTGAGGGAGTACGAGCAGTACTTC,CASSLREYEQYF
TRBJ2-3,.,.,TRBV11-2,TGTGCCAGCAGCTTACCCCAAGGGGCCACAGATGATACGCAGTATTTT,CASSLPQGATDDTQYF
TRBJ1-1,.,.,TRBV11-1,TGTGCCAGCAGCTCCTATGTCTCGGGGGCTTTCTTT,CASSSYVSGAFF
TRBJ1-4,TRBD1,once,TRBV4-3,TGCGCCAGCAGCCAAGGGACCGGGACAGGGGCGTTTGGCCTGTTTTTT,CASSQGTGTGAFGLFF
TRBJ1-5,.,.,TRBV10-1,TGCGCCACCACTAACAATGAACGGAGGATACAGCCCCAGCATTTT,CATTNNERRIQPQHF
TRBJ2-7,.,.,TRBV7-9,TGTGCCAGCCGAGACAGCGTGAACTACGAGCAGTACTTC,CASRDSVNYEQYF
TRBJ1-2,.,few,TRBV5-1,TGCGCCAGCAGCCCTTCGCACAGGGCGGGCTATGGCTACACCTTC,CASSPSHRAGYGYTF
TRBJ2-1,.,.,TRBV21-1,TGTGCCAGCCAACCTCAGACTACCTACAATGAGCAGTTCTTC,CASQPQTTYNEQFF
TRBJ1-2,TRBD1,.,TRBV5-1,TGCGCCAGCAGCGGGACAGTAGATGGCTACACCTTC,CASSGTVDGYTF
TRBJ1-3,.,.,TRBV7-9,TGTGCCAGCAGACAACAGAGCTCTGGAAACACCATATATTTT,CASRQQSSGNTIYF
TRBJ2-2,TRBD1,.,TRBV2,TGTGCCAGCAGCCAGGCCGGGACAGTGACCGGGGAGCTGTTTTTT,CASSQAGTVTGELFF
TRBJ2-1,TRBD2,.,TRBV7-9,TGTGCCAGCAGCTTAGGCGGGGGGGTCTCCTACAATGAGCAGTTCTTC,CASSLGGGVSYNEQFF
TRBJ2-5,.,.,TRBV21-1,TGTGCCAGTCCCAACAAGGCGGGAGGGGGCCAGTACTTC,CASPNKAGGGQYF
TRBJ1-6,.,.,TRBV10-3,TGTGCCATCAGTGAGTTAGGGAGCCGAAATAATTCACCCCTCCACTTT,CAISELGSRNNSPLHF
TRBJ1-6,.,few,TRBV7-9,TGTGCCAGCAGCACCGCGGGGCCCTATAATTCACCCCTCCACTTT,CASSTAGPYNSPLHF
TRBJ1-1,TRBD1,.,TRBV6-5,TGTGCCAGCAGTCTACAGGGGGTTAGGACTGAAGCTTTCTTT,CASSLQGVRTEAFF
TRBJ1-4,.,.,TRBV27,TGTGCCAGCAGTTTATCGAGAGGGACTAATGAAAAACTGTTTTTT,CASSLSRGTNEKLFF
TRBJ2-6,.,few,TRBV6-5,TGTGCCAGCACTATCTCCTCTGGGGCCAACGTCCTGACTTTC,CASTISSGANVLTF
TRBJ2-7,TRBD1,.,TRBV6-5,TGTGCCAGCAGTTACGGAGGGACAGGGGGCTACGAGCAGTACTTC,CASSYGGTGGYEQYF
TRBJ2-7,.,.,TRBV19,TGTGCCAGTAGTATCTACTCCTACGAGCAGTACTTC,CASSIYSYEQYF
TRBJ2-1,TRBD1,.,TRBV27,TGTGCCAGCAGCCAACCCCCCCCACAGGGGGGTGACAATGAGCAGTTCTTC,CASSQPPPQGGDNEQFF